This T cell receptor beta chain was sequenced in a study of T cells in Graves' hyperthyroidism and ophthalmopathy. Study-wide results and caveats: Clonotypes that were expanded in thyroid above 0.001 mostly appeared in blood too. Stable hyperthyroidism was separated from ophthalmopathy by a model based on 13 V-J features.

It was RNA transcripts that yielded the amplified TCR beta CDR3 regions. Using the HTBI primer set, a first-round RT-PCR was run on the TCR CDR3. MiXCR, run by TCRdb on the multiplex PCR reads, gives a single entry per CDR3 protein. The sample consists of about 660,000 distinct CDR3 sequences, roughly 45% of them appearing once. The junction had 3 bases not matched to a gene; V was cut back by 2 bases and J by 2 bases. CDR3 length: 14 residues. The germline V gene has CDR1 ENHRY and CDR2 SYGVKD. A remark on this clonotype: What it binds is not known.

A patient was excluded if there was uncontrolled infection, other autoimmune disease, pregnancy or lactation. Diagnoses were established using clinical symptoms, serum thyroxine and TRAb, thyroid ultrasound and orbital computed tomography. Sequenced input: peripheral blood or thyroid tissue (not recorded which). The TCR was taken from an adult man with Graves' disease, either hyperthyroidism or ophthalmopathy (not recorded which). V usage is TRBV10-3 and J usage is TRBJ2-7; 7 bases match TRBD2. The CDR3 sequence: CAISEGAGTYEQYF. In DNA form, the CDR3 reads TGTGCCATCAGTGAGGGAGCGGGGACCTACGAGCAGTACTTC.